This T cell receptor beta chain was found in a study of T-cell memory formation after mild COVID-19. TCRdb analysed the 5' RACE reads with MiXCR anew, one entry per CDR3 protein. The data hold roughly 350,000 distinct CDR3 sequences, with over 20% observed a single time. This clonotype was detected many times. The germline V gene has CDR1 SGHVS and CDR2 FNYEAQ. The V segment lost 3 bases and the J segment 0 bases; nucleotides outside the gene matches: 5. The CDR3 is 16 amino acids. This clonotype originated in an adult woman who had mild COVID-19 (a few samples of this study predate the infection). Cell type and time point are not known. The sequenced sample was PBMCs or a T cell subset sorted from them (not recorded which). The chain joins TRBV7-6 to TRBJ2-7; 10 bases fit TRBD2. CDR3 in amino acids: CASSFGVAGGSYEQYF. In DNA form, the CDR3 reads TGTGCCAGCAGCTTTGGCGTAGCGGGGGGCTCCTACGAGCAGTACTTC.